A selection of T cell receptor beta chains follows, all from one sample in a study of T cells after yellow fever vaccination. TCRdb re-called the 5' RACE reads with MiXCR, one entry per CDR3 protein. The sample lists approximately 170,000 distinct CDR3 sequences; roughly 9.6% were seen once. Specimen: CD8+ T cells sorted from PBMCs, collected 15 days after the yellow fever booster vaccination. All receptors come from a man aged 18 to 35 who received the YFV17D yellow fever vaccine. Each CDR3 is given with its conserved first and last residue. D genes are given only for firm matches. A clone size is listed for some rows: how often the clone was seen (once, few, many), or a class if it is expanded.

>TRBJ2-1|TRBV5-6|few|.
TGTGCCAGCGATCGGGGTCCGGGACAGGGATCGGGACTAGGTTACAATGAGCAGTTCTTC
CASDRGPGQGSGLGYNEQFF
>TRBJ1-6|TRBV7-2|few|.
TGTGCCAGCAGCTCGCGGGTCTATGGCGATTCACCCCTCCACTTT
CASSSRVYGDSPLHF
>TRBJ1-3|TRBV12-5|.|.
TGTGCTAGTGGTTTGGTACGGCTCGACTCTGGAAACACCATATATTTT
CASGLVRLDSGNTIYF
>TRBJ1-1|TRBV20-1|many|.
TGCAGTGCTAGAGTGAACGAGGGGACTGAAGCTTTCTTT
CSARVNEGTEAFF
>TRBJ2-1|TRBV7-9|.|TRBD1
TGTGCCAGCAGCTTAGACTACAGGGGGCATGAGCAGTTCTTC
CASSLDYRGHEQFF
>TRBJ1-1|TRBV20-1|few|.
TGCAGTGCGGACTCGGGCACTGAAGCTTTCTTT
CSADSGTEAFF
>TRBJ2-7|TRBV7-2|few|.
TGTGCCAGCAGCTTTTATGGAGGCATCTACGAGCAGTACTTC
CASSFYGGIYEQYF
>TRBJ2-1|TRBV7-6|few|.
TGTGCCAGCACCGGGGCGCTCAATGAGCAGTTCTTC
CASTGALNEQFF
>TRBJ2-7|TRBV19|few|.
TGTGCCAGTAAAGCGTCCGGCGAGCAGTACTTC
CASKASGEQYF
>TRBJ2-7|TRBV2|.|.
TGTGCCAGCAGGCAGGAATCCTACGAGCAGTACTTC
CASRQESYEQYF
>TRBJ2-5|TRBV5-1|few|.
TGCGCCAGCAGCTCCATAGAAGAGACCCAGTACTTC
CASSSIEETQYF
>TRBJ2-3|TRBV4-3|.|.
TGCGCCAGCAGCCAAGCCTGGCGACGCACAGATACGCAGTATTTT
CASSQAWRRTDTQYF
>TRBJ2-1|TRBV30|few|.
TGTGCCTGGAGTTATGGGAACAATGAGCAGTTCTTC
CAWSYGNNEQFF
>TRBJ2-4|TRBV2|few|TRBD1
TGTGCCAGCGAAGACCCTACAGGGGGCATAGTAAACATTCAGTACTTC
CASEDPTGGIVNIQYF
>TRBJ2-3|TRBV11-2|few|.
TGTGCCAGCAGCCGCCGGGACTCCACCCTGGATACGCAGTATTTT
CASSRRDSTLDTQYF
>TRBJ1-2|TRBV25-1|.|TRBD1
TGTGCCAGCAGTATAGGGACAGGGACCTATGGCTACACCTTC
CASSIGTGTYGYTF
>TRBJ2-1|TRBV27|few|TRBD2
TGTGCCAGCAGTGACCCAACTAGCGGCTACAATGAGCAGTTCTTC
CASSDPTSGYNEQFF
>TRBJ2-7|TRBV6-1|few|.
TGTGCCAGCAGTGATCCCGACAGGCAACTCTCCTACGAGCAGTACTTC
CASSDPDRQLSYEQYF
>TRBJ1-2|TRBV4-3|.|TRBD1
TGCGCCAGCAGCCAAGCAACAGGGGGCCACTATGGCTACACCTTC
CASSQATGGHYGYTF
>TRBJ2-5|TRBV11-1|.|TRBD1
TGTGCCAGCAGGATACAGGGGCCCGAAGAGACCCAGTACTTC
CASRIQGPEETQYF
>TRBJ2-1|TRBV19|few|TRBD1
TGTGCCAGTAGACAGGGGAATGAGCAGTTCTTC
CASRQGNEQFF
>TRBJ2-1|TRBV7-2|.|.
TGTGCCAGCAGCTTAGGTCCAGGGAACAATGAGCAGTTCTTC
CASSLGPGNNEQFF
>TRBJ1-6|TRBV6-5|few|.
TGTGCCAGCAGCCAGGGGTCGGGACCCCTCCACTTT
CASSQGSGPLHF
>TRBJ1-2|TRBV7-9|few|TRBD1
TGTGCCAGCAGCCCGCGGGACAGGGGGAGGTCCACCTTC
CASSPRDRGRSTF
>TRBJ2-5|TRBV20-1|few|.
TGCAGTGCTAGTTCTGATTGGCGGGAAGAGACCCAGTACTTC
CSASSDWREETQYF
>TRBJ2-1|TRBV6-2/TRBV6-3|many|.
TGTGCCAGCAGTTACCCCCTCGTGATCGCAGGGCACAATGAGCAGTTCTTC
CASSYPLVIAGHNEQFF
>TRBJ2-1|TRBV4-2|.|TRBD2
TGTGCCAGCAGACCTAGCGGGGGGGCCTCCTACAATGAGCAGTTCTTC
CASRPSGGASYNEQFF
>TRBJ1-1|TRBV6-1|many|.
TGTGCCAGCCACAGGAACACTGAAGCTTTCTTT
CASHRNTEAFF
>TRBJ1-6|TRBV20-1|.|.
TGCAGTGCTAGAGATCTTTATTTGGAATCACCCCTCCACTTT
CSARDLYLESPLHF
>TRBJ1-1|TRBV20-1|few|TRBD1
TGCAGTGCTAGCCCCCGGGACAGGGTTTGGATGGGCACTGAAGCTTTCTTT
CSASPRDRVWMGTEAFF
>TRBJ1-4|TRBV4-1|.|.
TGCGCCAGCAGCCAAGGGACCGAACTGTTTTTT
CASSQGTELFF
>TRBJ2-1|TRBV6-5|.|TRBD2
TGTGCCAGCAGTTACCTGACTAGCGGGACAAACAATGAGCAGTTCTTC
CASSYLTSGTNNEQFF
>TRBJ1-2|TRBV4-1|many|.
TGCGCCAGCAGCCAAGATGGGGGCGCTGGCTACACCTTC
CASSQDGGAGYTF
>TRBJ2-5|TRBV18|.|.
TGTGCCAGCTCACCACTCCCCCGGGAAGAGACCCAGTACTTC
CASSPLPREETQYF
>TRBJ2-7|TRBV4-1|few|TRBD2
TGCGCCAGCAGCCAGCTAGCGGGGGGGCTCGAGCAGTACTTC
CASSQLAGGLEQYF
>TRBJ2-5|TRBV3-1|few|TRBD1
TGTGCCAGCAGCCAAGAGGGACAGGGCGGTTTTGAGACCCAGTACTTC
CASSQEGQGGFETQYF
>TRBJ2-5|TRBV7-9|.|TRBD2
TGTGCCAGCAGCTCACTAGCGGAGCTCCAAGAGACCCAGTACTTC
CASSSLAELQETQYF
>TRBJ2-5|TRBV11-2|few|TRBD2
TGTGCCAGCAGCTTGGTATTGACACCCCGGGGGGCCCAGTACTTC
CASSLVLTPRGAQYF
>TRBJ2-7|TRBV27|.|.
TGTGCCAGCAGTCCCTTCGGAAGGGATTACGAGCAGTACTTC
CASSPFGRDYEQYF
>TRBJ1-4|TRBV4-1|few|.
TGCGCCAGCAGCCAGGAAAAGCAGGGTTTTTACACTAATGAAAAACTGTTTTTT
CASSQEKQGFYTNEKLFF
>TRBJ1-1|TRBV12-3/TRBV12-4|.|.
TGTGCCAGCAGTGGACTCGAGGGCACTGAAGCTTTCTTT
CASSGLEGTEAFF
>TRBJ1-1|TRBV6-5|.|TRBD1
TGTGCCAGCAGTTACTCGATGGAGGGGGCCACCACTGAAGCTTTCTTT
CASSYSMEGATTEAFF
>TRBJ2-1|TRBV27|.|.
TGTGCCAGCAGTCCCGGACTTCGGAGTGAGCAGTTCTTC
CASSPGLRSEQFF
>TRBJ1-1|TRBV3-1|.|.
TGTGCCAGCACCGATTACGAGGACACTGAAGCTTTCTTT
CASTDYEDTEAFF
>TRBJ1-2|TRBV4-3|.|TRBD1
TGCGCCAGCAGCCAAGAAAGTCTCGGTACGGGGACAGGAGTCTATGGCTACACCTTC
CASSQESLGTGTGVYGYTF
>TRBJ1-2|TRBV29-1|few|.
TGCAGCGTTGAATACGGAGGGAATAACTATGGCTACACCTTC
CSVEYGGNNYGYTF
>TRBJ2-3|TRBV29-1|few|TRBD2
TGCAGCGTTGGGGTGAGCGGGGGGCCTCGAGGTGGTCATAACACAGATACGCAGTATTTT
CSVGVSGGPRGGHNTDTQYF
>TRBJ1-5|TRBV27|many|.
TGTGCCAGCAGTTGGGGCAGCGGGCCCAATCAGCCCCAGCATTTT
CASSWGSGPNQPQHF
>TRBJ2-5|TRBV14|few|.
TGTGCCAGCAGCCACCTCCTCGGGGAGACCCAGTACTTC
CASSHLLGETQYF
>TRBJ1-2|TRBV12-3/TRBV12-4|many|.
TGTGCCAGCAGTCCAACAGGGACGTATGGCTACACCTTC
CASSPTGTYGYTF
>TRBJ1-1|TRBV10-3|.|.
TGTGCCATCAGAGGACAGTTGAACACTGAAGCTTTCTTT
CAIRGQLNTEAFF
>TRBJ2-3|TRBV27|.|.
TGTGCCAGCAGTTTATTATCAGCGGAGAGCACAGATACGCAGTATTTT
CASSLLSAESTDTQYF
>TRBJ2-7|TRBV7-8|.|.
TGTGCCAGCAGCTTAGTCACAGGGTATTACGAGCAGTACTTC
CASSLVTGYYEQYF